The present T cell receptor (beta chain) was sequenced within a study of T cell responses to AZD1222 COVID-19 vaccine. Notes on this clone: Its antigen is not identified.

The CDR3 is 12 residues long. V was cut by 4 bases and J by 4 bases, with 6 bases left in between. CDR1 and CDR2 from the germline V gene are MNHEY and SMNVEV (reference sequence). Points from the study as a whole: Close to half of all spike-specific TCRs reportedly target regions of the variants that are unmutated. Baseline seropositivity occurred in only a handful of AZD1222 recipients. Possibly, clonal diversity was underestimated; donors were largely white British and included more females. Researchers took repertoire samples only after the peak T cell response had come.

Clones were read by immunoSEQ multiplex PCR, and TCRdb kept only the in-frame ones, dropping some. The repertoire has fewer than 200,000 clones, more than 75% of them found once; the top ten carry roughly 25%. This TCR derives from an adult who received the AZD1222 COVID-19 vaccine. V gene TRBV27 combines with J gene TRBJ2-3; D ambiguous. The sequences come from peripheral blood, collected 28 days after the second AZD1222 dose. Here the CDR3 DNA reads TGTGCCAGCAGTTCCCGTTCAGATACGCAGTATTTT. Translated: CASSSRSDTQYF.